This T cell receptor (beta chain) was captured by sequencing in a study of regulatory T cells in long-lasting Graves disease. Points from the study as a whole: The study found TRBV28, TRBJ1-2 and TRBJ2-5 favored in persistent disease.

Regarding this clonotype: The antigen is unknown.

Germline CDR1 reads SGHTA; CDR2 reads FQGNSA. The CDR3 is made up of 16 amino acids. Unmatched junction bases numbered 5, after V lost 1 base and J lost 3 bases. TCR beta libraries were built with iRepertoire HTBI primers and Arm-PCR of CDR3 regions. TCRdb itself ran the multiplex PCR reads through MiXCR, one entry per CDR3 protein. There are hundreds of thousands of distinct CDR3 sequences in the sample; 20% occur only once, and under 9% lies in the top ten. Documented time point: persistent/refractory GD, antithyroid drugs over 5 years with positive TRAb. Extracted RNA from PBMCs served as the source of the TCR library. Patients hailed from an endocrinology department in Xi'an, China.

The genes are TRBV7-2 and TRBJ2-3, with 9 bases aligning to TRBD2. This sample comprised peripheral blood mononuclear cells (PBMCs), obtained when the disease was refractory, from a patient treated with antithyroid drugs. The receptor comes from a female donor with Graves disease. The DNA of the CDR3 is TGTGCCAGCAGCTTAGTCCTAGCGGGGATAACAGATACGCAGTATTTT. It codes for CASSLVLAGITDTQYF.